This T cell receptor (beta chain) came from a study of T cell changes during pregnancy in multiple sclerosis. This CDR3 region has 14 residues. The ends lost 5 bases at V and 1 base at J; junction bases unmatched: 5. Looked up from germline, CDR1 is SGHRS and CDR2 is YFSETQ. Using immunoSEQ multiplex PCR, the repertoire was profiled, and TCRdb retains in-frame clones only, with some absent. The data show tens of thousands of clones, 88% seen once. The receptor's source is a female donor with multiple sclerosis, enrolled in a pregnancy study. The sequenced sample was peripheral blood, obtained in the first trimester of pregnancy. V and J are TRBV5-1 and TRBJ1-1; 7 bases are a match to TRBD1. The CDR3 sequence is CASRAGGTNTEAFF. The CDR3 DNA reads TGCGCCAGCAGGGCAGGGGGAACGAACACTGAAGCTTTCTTT.